Following are 32 T cell receptor beta chains from one sample sequenced in a study of blood T cell repertoires in COVID-19. TCRdb keeps only in-frame clones here, not all; method: immunoSEQ multiplex PCR. The sample lists roughly 110,000 clones; 85% to 90% were seen once. Sequencing was done on a sample of peripheral blood. The receptors shown here come from a woman aged 60 to 75 with COVID-19, enrolled during active disease.

This chain uses TRBV27 with TRBJ2-1; the D gene is possibly TRBD1 (5 bases). V lost 2 bases to trimming and J lost 5 bases, with 13 bases between them. Germline lookup yields CDR1 MNHEY and CDR2 SMNVEV (reference sequence). This CDR3 region has 15 residues. CDR3 DNA sequence: TGTGCCAGCAGTTTACTCAAGGGGCTGAACAATGAGCAGTTCTTC. Amino acid sequence: CASSLLKGLNNEQFF.

The V gene is TRBV2, the J gene TRBJ2-5; weak D call: TRBD2 (7 bases). This CDR3 is built from 15 residues. V lost 8 bases to trimming and J lost 2 bases, with 18 bases between them. Germline CDR1 reads SNHLY; CDR2 reads FYNNEI. CDR3 in amino acids: CASWPEGGAQETQYF. DNA for the CDR3: TGTGCCAGCTGGCCGGAGGGGGGGGCACAAGAGACCCAGTACTTC.

The chain couples TRBV4-2 to TRBJ1-1; D not resolved. CDR3 length: 17 residues. Germline V gives CDR1 LGHNA, CDR2 YNFKEQ. Trimming cost V 1 base and J 6 bases, with 21 bases left between them. The CDR3 loop reads CASSQVIGGRFGAEAFF. The DNA of the CDR3 is TGTGCCAGCAGCCAAGTAATTGGAGGAAGATTTGGAGCTGAAGCTTTCTTT.

This chain connects TRBV10-3 to TRBJ1-1, with a possible D match to TRBD1 (5 bases). The CDR3 is 13 residues long. The V end lost 6 bases, the J end lost 5 bases, and 13 bases lay between the germline ends. Germline CDR1 is ENHRY and CDR2 is SYGVKD. The CDR3, as DNA: TGTGCCATCAGCACAGGATCAGGGACTGAAGCTTTCTTT. This translates into CAISTGSGTEAFF.

This clone was seen a single time. The chain carries TRBV9 and TRBJ2-4; 7 positions agree with TRBD1. The junction had 9 bases not matched to a gene; V was cut back by 3 bases and J by 9 bases. Germline V gene lookup returns CDR1 SGDLS and CDR2 YYNGEE. CDR3 length equals 14 residues. The CDR3 here is CASSAGQEFGIQYF. In nucleotides, the CDR3 is TGTGCCAGCAGCGCCGGACAGGAATTCGGCATTCAGTACTTC.

The CDR3 loop reads CASRFGTGISNQPQHF. The CDR3 bases are TGTGCCAGCCGGTTCGGGACAGGGATTAGCAATCAGCCCCAGCATTTT. The rearrangement uses TRBV6-4 and TRBJ1-5; 9 bases match TRBD1. Germline trimming cut 8 bases from V and 0 bases from J; bases unmatched to any gene: 8. Germline lookup yields CDR1 MRHNA and CDR2 SNTAGT. The CDR3 length is 16 residues.

The chain employs TRBV10-1 and TRBJ2-7, with D perhaps matching TRBD1 (5 bases). V was clipped by 0 bases and J by 7 bases, with 13 bases between them. Per germline, CDR1 WNHNN and CDR2 SYGVQD (reference sequence). The CDR3 consists of 14 residues. The DNA of the CDR3 is TGCGCCAGCAGTGAGTCTACAGGAGATAGGGAGCAGTACTTC. It translates to CASSESTGDREQYF.

The chain carries TRBV27 and TRBJ1-6, with 7 bases aligning to TRBD1. The CDR3 sequence is 15 residues long. Unmatched junction bases numbered 8, after V lost 5 bases and J lost 7 bases. Germline assignment: CDR1 MNHEY and CDR2 SMNVEV (reference sequence). CDR3 DNA sequence: TGTGCCAGCAGTACGTTGACAGGGCAGAATTCACCCCTCCACTTT. It specifies CASSTLTGQNSPLHF.

V gene TRBV5-1 combines with J gene TRBJ1-6, with D perhaps TRBD1 (5 bases). Germline V gene sequence: CDR1 SGHRS, CDR2 YFSETQ. V dropped 4 bases and J dropped 4 bases, with 21 bases sitting between them. This CDR3 spans 18 amino acids. This CDR3 is CASSPRGPGKAYNSPLHF. The DNA for the CDR3 is TGCGCCAGCAGCCCCCGCGGTCCAGGGAAAGCTTATAATTCACCCCTCCACTTT.

V is TRBV6-2 or TRBV6-3 and J is TRBJ2-3; 8 bases map to TRBD1. The CDR3 has 16 amino acids. The V gene end was trimmed by 0 bases and the J gene end by 1 base; junction bases not matched to a gene: 3. The germline V gene encodes CDR1 MNHEY and CDR2 SVGEGT. The CDR3 reads CASSYSSGGGTDTQYF. For the CDR3, the DNA is TGTGCCAGCAGTTACTCATCAGGGGGCGGCACAGATACGCAGTATTTT.

The count of this clone is one. The chain joins TRBV5-1 to TRBJ1-1, with a tentative D call TRBD1 (6 bases). The CDR3 consists of 19 residues. Looked up from germline, CDR1 is SGHRS and CDR2 is YFSETQ. Trimming removed 3 bases at V and 1 base at J, with 25 bases between. The CDR3 DNA reads as TGCGCCAGCAGCTCGGGGGGGCAGGGCGCAATAAGCGCGAACACTGAAGCTTTCTTT. Translation: CASSSGGQGAISANTEAFF.

The chain couples TRBV7-9 to TRBJ2-7; 8 nucleotides agree with TRBD1. Germline V lookup: CDR1 SEHNR, CDR2 FQNEAQ (reference sequence). There are 12 residues in the CDR3. J gave up 4 bases and V 5 bases, and 1 base lay outside the gene matches. This chain's CDR3 is CASSRQGYEQYF. The CDR3 bases are TGTGCCAGCAGCCGACAGGGGTACGAGCAGTACTTC.

J is TRBJ2-7 and V is TRBV28; D is ambiguous. The CDR3 contains 12 residues. Germline assignment: CDR1 MDHEN and CDR2 SYDVKM. The germline V and J ends were trimmed by 5 bases and 3 bases, with 8 bases remaining between them. The CDR3 sequence is CASSVVYYEQYF. DNA for the CDR3: TGTGCCAGCAGTGTCGTTTACTACGAGCAGTACTTC.

The chain uses TRBV7-3 and TRBJ1-2; TRBD1 is a possible D gene (5 bases). The ends were cut back, 2 bases at V and 3 bases at J, with 13 bases in the middle. There are 15 residues in the CDR3. Germline V gene sequence: CDR1 SGHTA, CDR2 FQGTGA. The CDR3 DNA reads TGTGCCAGCAGCTTAGGCCCGACAGTAGACTATGGCTACACCTTC. Residues: CASSLGPTVDYGYTF.

CDR3 DNA sequence: TGTGCCAGCCAAACCGAGGGAGGTAAGGGGAAGGCAGATACGCAGTATTTT. It specifies CASQTEGGKGKADTQYF. The chain recombines TRBV10-3 with TRBJ2-3; weak D call: TRBD2 (6 bases). The CDR3 length is 17 residues. Trimming stripped 10 bases from V and 4 bases from J, with 27 bases between. Germline CDR1 is ENHRY and CDR2 is SYGVKD.

J is TRBJ1-1 and V is TRBV5-5; perhaps TRBD1 as D (5 bases). This CDR3 has 15 amino acids. Germline values: CDR1 SGHKS, CDR2 YYEKEE (reference sequence). Trimming pared 4 bases from V and 0 bases from J, leaving 13 bases between. CDR3 sequence: CASSPLTAMNTEAFF. CDR3 in DNA: TGTGCCAGCAGCCCCTTGACAGCAATGAACACTGAAGCTTTCTTT.

This clone was seen a handful of times. CDR3 region: CASSKATEYNSPLHF. DNA for the CDR3: TGTGCCAGCAGCAAAGCGACGGAGTATAATTCACCCCTCCACTTT. The V and J genes are TRBV21-1 and TRBJ1-6. TRBV21-1 is termed a pseudogene. This CDR3 is 15 amino acids long.

The V and J genes are TRBV5-1 and TRBJ1-1, with D maybe TRBD1 (5 bases). V lost 0 bases and J 5 bases, leaving 14 bases between the germline ends. Germline CDR1 reads SGHRS; CDR2 reads YFSETQ. The CDR3 is 15 amino acids. CDR3 in amino acids: CASSLALRGWTEAFF. CDR3 coding DNA: TGCGCCAGCAGCTTGGCGCTAAGGGGATGGACTGAAGCTTTCTTT.

The genes are TRBV5-1 and TRBJ1-6; D perhaps matches TRBD1 (6 bases). The CDR3 extends over 16 amino acids. The V end lost 3 bases, the J end lost 10 bases, and 20 bases lay between the germline ends. CDR1 and CDR2 from the germline V gene are SGHRS and YFSETQ. The CDR3 DNA follows: TGCGCCAGCAGCTACCTCCTTCGAACTCAGGGGTCACCCCTCCACTTT. Translating it yields CASSYLLRTQGSPLHF. The full variable domain, rest sourced from reference TRBV5-1 and TRBJ1-6, is KAGVTQTPRYLIKTRGQQVTLSCSPISGHRSVSWYQQTPGQGLQFLFEYFSETQRNKGNFPGRFSGRQFSNSRSEMNVSTLELGDSALYLCASSYLLRTQGSPLHFGNGTRLTVT.

The V and J genes are TRBV4-1 and TRBJ2-1, with D possibly TRBD2 on 6 matching bases. V lost 4 bases, J lost 6 bases, and 16 bases lay in between. The CDR3 contains 15 residues. CDR1 is MGHRA, CDR2 YSYEKL, per germline. The CDR3 nucleotides read TGCGCCAGCAGCCCCCTTCCGGGCGGGACCAATGAGCAGTTCTTC. Amino acids: CASSPLPGGTNEQFF.

This clone was found a few times. The chain couples TRBV3-1 (or the pseudogene TRBV3-2) to TRBJ1-2; 12 positions agree with TRBD1. The CDR3 runs to 15 residues. Germline loops: CDR1 LGHDT, CDR2 YNNKEL (reference sequence). The V segment lost 4 bases and the J segment 7 bases; nucleotides outside the gene matches: 7. The CDR3 nucleotides are TGTGCCAGCAGCCGCACCGGGACAGGGGGCAGTGGCTACACCTTC. This gives the protein CASSRTGTGGSGYTF.

This chain connects TRBV9 to TRBJ2-7; 9 bases are shared with TRBD1. Germline assignment: CDR1 SGDLS and CDR2 YYNGEE. This CDR3 comprises 15 residues. The trim removed 3 bases at V and 3 bases at J, leaving 7 bases unmatched. This CDR3 reads CASSATGTGNYEQYF. Here the CDR3 DNA reads TGTGCCAGCAGCGCGACCGGGACAGGGAACTACGAGCAGTACTTC.

The rearrangement links TRBV9 to TRBJ1-5, with D possibly matching TRBD1 (5 bases). Germline assignment: CDR1 SGDLS and CDR2 YYNGEE. The germline V and J ends were trimmed by 2 bases and 3 bases, with 12 bases remaining between them. The CDR3 is 15 residues long. CDR3 bases: TGTGCCAGCAGCGTGGAGGGGTTAGACAATCAGCCCCAGCATTTT. As protein: CASSVEGLDNQPQHF.

The chain recombines TRBV2 with TRBJ2-5; D not resolved. Deletions cut 3 bases from V and 1 base from J, with 6 bases between. This CDR3 is 13 amino acids long. The V gene's germline CDR1 is SNHLY and CDR2 FYNNEI. The CDR3 DNA sequence: TGTGCCAGCAGTGACGGGTTCCAAGAGACCCAGTACTTC. This sequence encodes CASSDGFQETQYF.

The DNA for the CDR3 is TGTGCCAGCAGCTTGGAGACAGGGGGCGCGGAAGGCTACACCTTC. Its protein is CASSLETGGAEGYTF. The genes are TRBV5-4 and TRBJ1-2; 10 positions match TRBD1. This CDR3 is 15 amino acids long. V trimming: 0 bases; J trimming: 8 bases; junction bases outside the gene matches: 7. CDR1 is SGHNT and CDR2 is YYREEE in the germline V gene (reference sequence).

This chain links TRBV7-2 with TRBJ2-3; 8 positions match TRBD2. The germline gives CDR1 SGHTA, CDR2 FQGNSA. CDR3 length equals 14 residues. V shed 6 bases and J 2 bases; nucleotides not matched to a gene: 4. The CDR3 DNA reads TGTGCCAGCAGGAGCGGGGGTAACACAGATACGCAGTATTTT. Translation gives CASRSGGNTDTQYF.

The CDR3 reads CASSFRGRQGAPSGNTIYF. In nucleotides, the CDR3 is TGTGCCAGCAGCTTCAGGGGCCGACAGGGGGCCCCCTCTGGAAACACCATATATTTT. This chain joins TRBV7-8 and TRBJ1-3; 10 nucleotides match TRBD1. Trimming removed 3 bases from V and 0 bases from J; junction bases left unmatched: 11. Germline values: CDR1 SGHVS, CDR2 FQNEAQ. The CDR3 has 19 amino acids.

The rearrangement uses TRBV19 and TRBJ1-5, with D hard to call. The CDR3 is made up of 13 amino acids. Germline lookup yields CDR1 LNHDA and CDR2 SQIVND (reference sequence). V lost 10 bases, J lost 0 bases, and 10 bases lay in between. Written as DNA, the CDR3 is TGTGCCACCGCAAGACTTAGCAATCAGCCCCAGCATTTT. Translating gives CATARLSNQPQHF.

The chain joins TRBV10-3 to TRBJ2-6; TRBD1 matches 7 bases. Germline loops: CDR1 ENHRY, CDR2 SYGVKD. The CDR3 length is 19 residues. The J segment lost 2 bases and the V segment lost 0 bases, leaving 10 bases of the junction unmatched. As DNA, the CDR3 is TGTGCCATCAGTGAGTCGATGGGGCAGGGGGTTCCTGGGGCCAACGTCCTGACTTTC. Protein product: CAISESMGQGVPGANVLTF.

This chain uses TRBV2 with TRBJ1-5; D ambiguous. V was cut by 8 bases and J by 2 bases, with 13 bases left in between. The CDR3 runs to 14 residues. Per the germline V gene, CDR1 is SNHLY and CDR2 is FYNNEI. The CDR3 reads CASGWAEGNQPQHF. CDR3 DNA: TGTGCCAGCGGGTGGGCGGAGGGCAATCAGCCCCAGCATTTT.

This clone was picked up one time. The chain employs TRBV6-1 and TRBJ1-2, with TRBD1 as a possible D gene (6 bases). The CDR3 length is 14 residues. Germline V gene data show CDR1 as MNHNS and CDR2 as SASEGT. Trimming pared 5 bases from V and 8 bases from J, leaving 18 bases between. The CDR3 sequence: CASSSPGHRSGYTF. The CDR3 coding sequence is TGTGCCAGCAGTTCCCCGGGACATCGATCGGGCTACACCTTC.

J is TRBJ1-2 and V is TRBV5-1, with a possible D match to TRBD1 (6 bases). Germline CDR1 and CDR2: SGHRS and YFSETQ. This CDR3 contains 14 residues. Deletions cut 2 bases from V and 6 bases from J, with 14 bases between. CDR3 loop: CASSFNAGGDGYTF. The CDR3 nucleotides read TGCGCCAGCAGCTTTAATGCTGGGGGCGATGGCTACACCTTC.